This TCR beta chain was profiled in a study of CD8 T cells in Susac syndrome. CDR3 length: 14 residues. V was shortened by 2 bases and J by 0 bases, with 6 bases between the two germline ends. CDR1 is KGHSH, CDR2 LQKENI, per germline. It was with random hexamers that roughly 0.5 to 1 ug RNA was reverse transcribed. TCRdb re-derived calls from the immunoSEQ multiplex PCR reads in MiXCR, one entry per CDR3 protein. The sample includes some 120,000 distinct CDR3 sequences, more than 90% of them seen just once. The chain couples TRBV18 to TRBJ2-3; perhaps TRBD1 as D (5 bases). The specimen was CD8+ T cells from PBMCs. The receptor was derived from a human donor with Susac syndrome. The CDR3 here is CASSPDSSTDTQYF. CDR3 nucleotides: TGTGCCAGCTCACCAGACAGTAGCACAGATACGCAGTATTTT.